A selection of T cell receptor beta chains follows, all from one sample in a study of blood T cell repertoires in COVID-19. Profiled with immunoSEQ multiplex PCR; TCRdb holds only in-frame clones, not every one. This table has around 270,000 clones, around nine tenths appearing once. The material sequenced was peripheral blood. These receptors were obtained from a man aged 35-49 years with acute or convalescent COVID-19. Each CDR3 is given with its conserved first and last residue. The D gene is left open where the match is weak. Clone size is not always given. Where it is, it says once, few, many or a class for expanded clones.

v_gene	j_gene	abundance	d_gene	CDR3aa	CDR3nt
TRBV28	TRBJ1-4	few	TRBD1	CASSYRTGGEKLFF	TGTGCCAGCAGTTATAGGACAGGGGGAGAAAAACTGTTTTTT
TRBV15	TRBJ1-2	once	TRBD1	CATSRDLTGTAGSGGYTF	TGTGCCACCAGCAGAGATTTGACCGGGACAGCGGGCTCGGGAGGCTACACCTTC
TRBV3-1/TRBV3-2	TRBJ2-7	NA	TRBD2	CASSQAGGLAYEQYF	TGTGCCAGCAGCCAAGCGGGGGGGCTAGCCTACGAGCAGTACTTC
TRBV2	TRBJ1-5	NA	NA	CASSESRRVQPQHF	TGTGCCAGCAGTGAGTCGAGGAGGGTTCAGCCCCAGCATTTT
TRBV6-6	TRBJ2-4	NA	NA	CASSYGVGGYKNIQYF	TGTGCCAGCAGTTACGGTGTGGGGGGTTACAAAAACATTCAGTACTTC
TRBV4-1	TRBJ1-6	NA	NA	CASSQDQSGYGPTLHF	TGCGCCAGCAGCCAAGATCAGAGCGGTTACGGCCCCACCCTCCACTTT
TRBV19	TRBJ2-1	NA	TRBD2	CASSRSAGGYNEQFF	TGTGCCAGTAGTCGTAGCGCGGGGGGCTACAATGAGCAGTTCTTC
TRBV24-1	TRBJ1-1	NA	NA	CATSEYRDDTEAFF	TGTGCCACCAGTGAATACAGGGATGACACTGAAGCTTTCTTT
TRBV7-6	TRBJ1-2	NA	TRBD1	CASSLQGPGYGYTF	TGTGCCAGCAGCCTACAGGGGCCGGGCTATGGCTACACCTTC
TRBV5-4	TRBJ1-1	NA	NA	CASSPHPKGRPGTEAFF	TGTGCCAGCAGCCCTCACCCGAAAGGGAGGCCGGGGACTGAAGCTTTCTTT
TRBV6-5	TRBJ2-1	NA	NA	CASSYAGLHFF	TGTGCCAGCAGTTATGCAGGGTTACATTTCTTC
TRBV11-3	TRBJ2-7	NA	TRBD1	CASSKDRGGKEQYF	TGTGCCAGCAGCAAGGACAGGGGAGGAAAAGAGCAGTACTTC
TRBV11-2	TRBJ1-4	NA	NA	CASSPSRTSIPTNEKLFF	TGTGCCAGCAGCCCCAGCCGGACTTCTATACCAACTAATGAAAAACTGTTTTTT
TRBV5-1	TRBJ1-1	NA	NA	CASSLEGPNTEAFF	TGCGCCAGCAGCTTGGAGGGGCCGAACACTGAAGCTTTCTTT
TRBV6-5	TRBJ2-3	NA	NA	CAVRIGGADTQYF	TGTGCCGTGCGCATAGGGGGAGCAGATACGCAGTATTTT
TRBV15	TRBJ1-2	NA	NA	CATSRDRLEGYTF	TGTGCCACCAGCAGAGATCGTTTAGAAGGCTACACCTTC
TRBV19	TRBJ1-6	NA	NA	CASRGEDQSPLHF	TGTGCCAGTAGAGGGGAGGATCAATCACCCCTCCACTTT
TRBV30	TRBJ1-2	once	NA	CAWSRDSVVAYTF	TGTGCCTGGAGCCGGGACTCGGTGGTCGCGTACACCTTC
TRBV30	TRBJ2-5	NA	NA	CAWNPTGQETQYF	TGTGCCTGGAATCCGACAGGACAAGAGACCCAGTACTTC
TRBV12-5	TRBJ1-1	NA	NA	CASGLFADGLNTEAFF	TGTGCTAGTGGTTTGTTTGCAGATGGTTTGAACACTGAAGCTTTCTTT
TRBV5-1	TRBJ1-1	NA	NA	CASSEGAGNTEAFF	TGCGCCAGCAGCGAAGGAGCGGGGAACACTGAAGCTTTCTTT
TRBV4-2	TRBJ1-2	NA	NA	CASSLTRSQGSIPHGYTF	TGTGCCAGCAGCCTCACCCGGAGTCAGGGTTCCATCCCCCATGGCTACACCTTC
TRBV7-8	TRBJ1-4	NA	TRBD1	CASSLDGTANEKLFF	TGTGCCAGCAGCTTAGATGGGACAGCAAATGAAAAACTGTTTTTT
TRBV5-8	TRBJ1-5	NA	TRBD1	CASSTQGGQPQHF	TGTGCCAGCAGCACACAGGGGGGTCAGCCCCAGCATTTT
TRBV2	TRBJ1-1	NA	NA	CASMMTVDTEAFF	TGTGCCAGCATGATGACAGTCGACACTGAAGCTTTCTTT
TRBV7-8	TRBJ1-6	few	TRBD1	CASSPGQGTNSPLHF	TGTGCCAGCAGTCCTGGACAGGGGACGAATTCACCCCTCCACTTT
TRBV5-1	TRBJ2-7	NA	TRBD1	CASSPRTGIPYEQYF	TGCGCCAGCAGCCCACGGACAGGGATCCCCTACGAGCAGTACTTC
TRBV4-2	TRBJ1-1	NA	NA	CASSQAGVRTEAFF	TGTGCCAGCAGCCAAGCAGGGGTAAGAACTGAAGCTTTCTTT
TRBV27	TRBJ2-3	NA	NA	CASSLAGPQYTQYF	TGTGCCAGCAGTTTAGCGGGTCCCCAATATACGCAGTATTTT
TRBV11-2	TRBJ1-2	NA	TRBD1	CASSLSGTVPDGYTF	TGTGCCAGCAGCTTATCAGGGACAGTCCCGGATGGCTACACCTTC
TRBV19	TRBJ2-7	NA	TRBD1	CASSINRGREQYF	TGTGCCAGTAGTATAAACAGGGGGCGCGAGCAGTACTTC
TRBV7-2	TRBJ1-5	NA	NA	CASSLYGGLSQPQHF	TGTGCCAGCAGCTTATACGGGGGGCTCAGTCAGCCCCAGCATTTT
TRBV5-1	TRBJ1-4	NA	NA	CASSPGQNKRGSAEKLFF	TGCGCCAGCAGCCCGGGACAAAATAAACGTGGCTCGGCTGAAAAACTGTTTTTT
TRBV18	TRBJ2-7	NA	NA	CASSPGEGIGYEQYF	TGTGCCAGCTCACCGGGAGAGGGAATCGGCTACGAGCAGTACTTC
TRBV19	TRBJ1-1	NA	NA	CASSLREMNTEAFF	TGTGCCAGTAGTTTACGGGAGATGAACACTGAAGCTTTCTTT
TRBV10-3	TRBJ1-3	NA	NA	CAISPAGNTIYF	TGTGCCATCAGTCCGGCTGGAAACACCATATATTTT
TRBV15	TRBJ1-2	NA	NA	CATSRVGRLYGYTF	TGTGCCACCAGCAGAGTCGGCAGGCTCTATGGCTACACCTTC